This T cell receptor (beta chain) emerged from a study of blood T cell repertoires in COVID-19. The length of the CDR3 is 14 residues. CDR1 LNHDA and CDR2 SQIVND come from the germline V gene (reference sequence). The germline V and J ends were trimmed by 4 bases and 6 bases, with 12 bases remaining between them. The protocol was immunoSEQ multiplex PCR, while the TCRdb copy is restricted to in-frame clones and leaves out a portion. The table has about 300,000 clones, just under 90% seen once; the top ten hold approximately 6%. The rearrangement uses TRBV19 and TRBJ1-4; a weak D match, TRBD1 (6 bases). The sequence came from a woman in her fifties or sixties with COVID-19, enrolled during active disease. Sample: peripheral blood. CDR3: CASSTGEQDEKLFF. In nucleotides, the CDR3 is TGTGCCAGTAGTACAGGGGAGCAGGATGAAAAACTGTTTTTT.